These 17 T cell receptor beta chains were sequenced from one sample in a study of CD8+CD57+ T cells in acquired aplastic anemia. Investigators profiled TCR beta VDJ and CDR3 from genomic DNA template. TCRdb re-called the reads through MiXCR, storing one row per CDR3 protein. The sample lists approximately 270,000 distinct CDR3 sequences, 50% to 70% occurring once. Input material: sorted CD4+, CD8+, or CD8+CD57+ T cells (not recorded which) from PBMCs. These receptors were collected from a human donor with severe aplastic anemia or a healthy control (not recorded which).

This clonotype has just a few counts. V and J are TRBV30 and TRBJ1-2; perhaps TRBD1 as D (6 bases). This CDR3 contains 15 residues. V gave up 3 bases and J gave up 0 bases, with 14 bases separating them. CDR1 is GTSNPN, CDR2 SVGIG, per germline (reference sequence). CDR3 nucleotide sequence: TGTGCCTGGAGCCCACGAAAGGGGGCTAACTATGGCTACACCTTC. Its translation: CAWSPRKGANYGYTF.

The chain links TRBV7-3 to TRBJ1-6; D uncertain. Trimming shortened V by 4 bases and J by 8 bases, and 9 bases separated the two germline ends. The CDR3 extends over 13 amino acids. In germline, CDR1 is SGHTA, CDR2 FQGTGA. CDR3 amino acids: CASSSQADSPLHF. The CDR3 nucleotides are TGTGCCAGCAGCTCCCAGGCCGATTCACCCCTCCACTTT.

This rearrangement joins TRBV20-1 to TRBJ2-7; 7 bases line up with TRBD1. Looked up from germline, CDR1 is DFQATT and CDR2 is SNEGSKA (reference sequence). The V gene end was trimmed by 2 bases and the J gene end by 2 bases; junction bases not matched to a gene: 6. The CDR3 contains 14 residues. CDR3 in amino acids: CSARSQGFTYEQYF. The DNA for the CDR3 is TGCAGTGCTAGATCACAGGGGTTTACCTACGAGCAGTACTTC.

The CDR3 nucleotides are TGCAGCGTCGCAGGGGGGACAGGGTTCACTGAAGCTTTCTTT. It encodes CSVAGGTGFTEAFF. This chain connects TRBV29-1 to TRBJ1-1, with 9 bases lining up with TRBD1. The CDR3 totals 14 residues. J lost 4 bases, V lost 6 bases, and 9 bases had no gene match. The germline V gene has CDR1 SQVTM and CDR2 ANQGSEA.

This clonotype was seen ten or more times. The V and J genes are TRBV5-1 and TRBJ2-5; D is tentatively TRBD1 or TRBD2 (6 bases each). Germline V lookup: CDR1 SGHRS, CDR2 YFSETQ. V lost 0 bases and J lost 5, with 17 bases in between. The CDR3 sequence is 16 residues long. The CDR3 loop is CASSLGGAGVMETQYF. CDR3 sequence (DNA): TGCGCCAGCAGCTTGGGGGGGGCCGGGGTTATGGAGACCCAGTACTTC.

The chain combines TRBV2 with TRBJ2-5; 13 nucleotides match TRBD2. The V gene's germline CDR1 is SNHLY and CDR2 FYNNEI. The V and J ends lost 4 bases and 3 bases, in that order; junction bases with no gene match: 5. The CDR3 totals 16 residues. CDR3 sequence reads: CASSGGTSGKEETQYF. In DNA form, the CDR3 reads TGTGCCAGCAGTGGAGGGACTAGCGGGAAGGAAGAGACCCAGTACTTC.

Concerning this clonotype: Given the absence of the conserved phenylalanine or tryptophan at the CDR3 end, a read error is likely. The genes are TRBV7-9 and TRBJ2-7; D possibly uses TRBD1 or TRBD2 (5 bases each). The CDR3 consists of 14 residues. The germline CDR1 and CDR2 sequences are SEHNR and FQNEAQ (reference sequence). V was clipped by 3 bases and J by 1 base, with 10 bases between them. The chain's CDR3 is CASSFPGSSYEQYL. In DNA, the CDR3 is TGTGCCAGCAGCTTCCCAGGGAGTTCCTACGAGCAGTACCTC.

J is TRBJ1-5 and V is TRBV12-3 or TRBV12-4, with D possibly matching TRBD1 (6 bases). The CDR3 has 18 residues. The ends were cut back, 3 bases at V and 9 bases at J, with 27 bases in the middle. The CDR3 spells CASSFRVGGGYLEWPQHF. The CDR3 DNA is TGTGCCAGCAGTTTTCGGGTAGGCGGGGGCTATTTAGAATGGCCCCAGCATTTT.

This clonotype was counted once. At one boundary the junction diverges from the germline segment, which might be a read error. The chain is built from TRBV7-6 and TRBJ2-5, with no clear D. The CDR3 is made up of 14 amino acids. Germline lookup yields CDR1 SGHVS and CDR2 FNYEAQ. This chain's CDR3 is CASSPRTVQETQCF. Written as DNA, the CDR3 is TGTGCCAGCAGCCCCCGGACGGTCCAAGAGACCCAGTGCTTC.

This clonotype was counted a few times. The chain recombines TRBV2 with TRBJ2-5, with 7 bases fitting TRBD1. The CDR3 sequence is 14 residues long. The junction had 12 bases not matched to a gene; V was cut back by 10 bases and J by 4 bases. Germline values: CDR1 SNHLY, CDR2 FYNNEI. CDR3 region: CATSQGLIGETQYF. CDR3 coding DNA: TGTGCCACTTCACAGGGGTTAATAGGAGAGACCCAGTACTTC.

This chain joins TRBV2 and TRBJ2-2; tentatively, D is TRBD2 (7 bases). The V gene's germline CDR1 is SNHLY and CDR2 FYNNEI. The CDR3 consists of 15 residues. V was shortened by 10 bases and J by 4 bases, with 19 bases between the two germline ends. The CDR3: CATEGGAEGTGELFF. The CDR3 DNA reads TGTGCCACCGAGGGGGGGGCAGAAGGCACCGGGGAGCTGTTTTTT.

Comment on this clonotype: A read error may explain this, as a much larger clone is one base away. The limits of the CDR3 on the DNA are not certain, so only TCRdb's listed CDR3 is given. This sequence joins TRBV6-1 and TRBJ1-1; TRBD1 reflects the table's D call only, with no check against the DNA. CDR1 is MNHNS, CDR2 SASEGT, per germline. The CDR3 is made up of 15 amino acids, end residues included. The CDR3: CASILDRGKNAEAFF.

The chain combines TRBV24-1 with TRBJ2-5, with D uncertain. The length of the CDR3 is 12 residues. Trimming took off 3 bases at V and 9 bases at J, with 10 bases between the two ends. CDR1 and CDR2 (germline): KGHDR, SFDVKD. The CDR3, as DNA: TGTGCCACCAGTGATCGCCCCGAGGCCCAGTACTTC. It encodes CATSDRPEAQYF.

V gene TRBV2 combines with J gene TRBJ1-2, with 7 bases aligning to TRBD1. V lost 5 bases, J lost 4 bases, and 10 bases stayed unmatched. The CDR3 is 15 residues long. Looked up from germline, CDR1 is SNHLY and CDR2 is FYNNEI. The chain's CDR3 is CASSTRSTGTYGYTF. The CDR3 DNA follows: TGTGCCAGCAGTACCAGATCGACAGGGACCTATGGCTACACCTTC.

V gene TRBV24-1 combines with J gene TRBJ1-2; the D gene is possibly TRBD1 (6 bases). The V gene lost 5 bases and the J gene lost 4 bases, with 16 bases spanning the gap. CDR1 is KGHDR, CDR2 SFDVKD, per germline. The CDR3 is 15 amino acids. The CDR3 loop is CATSVADSQIYGYTF. CDR3 nucleotide sequence: TGTGCCACCAGTGTTGCGGACAGCCAGATCTATGGCTACACCTTC.

Points on this clonotype: The CDR3 does not end in the conserved phenylalanine or tryptophan, so this is likely a read error. It is unclear where the CDR3 begins or ends on the DNA, so no DNA is shown, and the CDR3 is as TCRdb lists it. This chain connects TRBV2 to TRBJ1-5; the D call in the table, TRBD1, was not verified against the DNA. From germline, CDR1 is SNHLY and CDR2 FYNNEI. The CDR3 length equals 9 residues, ends included. The CDR3 reads CASQGYSLG.

The chain combines TRBV7-2 with TRBJ1-1, with D perhaps TRBD1 (5 bases). V was cut by 5 bases and J by 3 bases, with 13 bases left in between. The CDR3 spans 14 residues. Germline V lookup: CDR1 SGHTA, CDR2 FQGNSA. CDR3 bases: TGTGCCAGCAGCCCCCGGTCGGGGGACACTGAAGCTTTCTTT. It specifies CASSPRSGDTEAFF.